This T cell receptor (beta chain) emerged from a study of graft-versus-host responses after intestinal transplantation. Study background: Each of the recipients got a multivisceral, liver-intestinal, or isolated intestinal transplant. Anti-thymocyte globulin served as induction for all recipients, who then took tacrolimus and steroids for three to four years.

Details on this clone: Its antigen is currently unknown.

The protocol was immunoSEQ multiplex PCR, while the TCRdb copy is restricted to in-frame clones and leaves out a portion. The sample lists fewer than 110,000 clones; around 90% were seen once. Study-wide results and caveats: Maximum circulating GvH clone levels tracked with early post-transplant HvG decreases. Those patients showing graft-donor T cell macrochimerism displayed high graft-versus-host to host-versus-graft clonal ratios in allografts.

The clonotype was recovered from a human donor who was the organ donor for an intestinal transplant. Specimen: unstimulated CD4+ T cells sorted from spleen or lymph node cells, collected before transplant.

The CDR3 sequence is CASSQRVAGSPEGYTF. CDR3 sequence (DNA): TGCGCCAGCAGCCAAAGGGTCGCAGGCTCACCGGAAGGCTACACCTTC. V gene TRBV4-1 combines with J gene TRBJ1-2; D gene unclear. V lost 2 bases, J lost 8 bases, and 21 bases lay in between. Germline V gives CDR1 MGHRA, CDR2 YSYEKL. This CDR3 contains 16 residues.